This T cell receptor (beta chain) was profiled in a study of cytomegalovirus exposure and HLA in healthy donors. Notes on the study in general: TCR beta sequences reportedly predicted the HLA-A and HLA-B alleles of most subjects accurately. What a later analysis showed was that several of the most significant clusters appeared linked to common viral pathogens.

About this clone itself: What it binds is not known.

V was shortened by 5 bases and J by 3 bases, with 13 bases between the two germline ends. Germline CDR1 and CDR2: LNHDA and SQIVND (reference sequence). The CDR3 has 14 amino acids. The PCR ran on 60 Vbeta and 13 Jbeta primers. In the original workflow: Some 10 million shared chains were among the about 80 million unique TCR beta chains that a later analysis counted. Sequencing used immunoSEQ multiplex PCR; TCRdb keeps in-frame clones, though not all of them. V, J and clone size are taken as reported in that table, and D and trimming were inferred from the DNA itself. Its listing shows about 130,000 clones.

This sequence joins TRBV19 and TRBJ1-1; possible D gene TRBD1, 6 bases. The clonotype comes from a woman between 55 and 75 years old in good health and CMV-seronegative. The sample comprised PBMCs. Here the CDR3 DNA reads TGTGCCAGTAGTGTCCCTGGACAGTACACTGAAGCTTTCTTT. It encodes CASSVPGQYTEAFF.